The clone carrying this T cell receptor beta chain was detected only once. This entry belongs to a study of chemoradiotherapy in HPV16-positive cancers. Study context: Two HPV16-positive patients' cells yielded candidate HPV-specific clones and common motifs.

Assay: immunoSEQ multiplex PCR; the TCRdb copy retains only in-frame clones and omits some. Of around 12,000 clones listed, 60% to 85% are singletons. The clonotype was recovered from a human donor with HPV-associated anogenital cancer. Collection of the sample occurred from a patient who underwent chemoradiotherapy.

The CDR3 region is CASSLDRGQTGELFF. The DNA for the CDR3 is TGTGCCAGCAGCTTAGACAGGGGGCAAACCGGGGAGCTGTTTTTT. The chain is built from TRBV7-2 and TRBJ2-2; TRBD1 aligns across 9 bases. V shed 1 base, J shed 5 bases, and the junction held 2 bases outside the gene matches. CDR3 length: 15 residues. Germline-derived CDR1 and CDR2 are SGHTA and FQGNSA.